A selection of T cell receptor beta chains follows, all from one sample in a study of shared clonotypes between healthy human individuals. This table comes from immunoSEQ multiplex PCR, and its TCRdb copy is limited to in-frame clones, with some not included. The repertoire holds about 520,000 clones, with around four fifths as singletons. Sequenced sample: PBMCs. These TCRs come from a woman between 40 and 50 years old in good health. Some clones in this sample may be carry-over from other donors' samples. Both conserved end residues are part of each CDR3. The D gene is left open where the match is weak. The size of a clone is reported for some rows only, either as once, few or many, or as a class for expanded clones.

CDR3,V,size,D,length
CASSSGLAGGHEQYF,TRBV7-8,NA,TRBD2,15
CASSLVAASNQPQHF,TRBV7-8,NA,NA,15
CASSFGGAPETQYF,TRBV5-6,many,NA,14
CASSSLGEGEYNEQFF,TRBV28,NA,NA,16
CASSLRQGPNTGELFF,TRBV5-5,NA,TRBD1,16
CASSSDGGAGTEAFF,TRBV7-3,NA,NA,15
CASSSTASSYEQYF,TRBV13,NA,NA,14
CASSLETGFADTQYF,TRBV11-2,NA,TRBD1,15
CASSLDGLAHYEQYF,TRBV5-4,NA,TRBD2,15
CASIVAGGRADTQYF,TRBV6-1,NA,TRBD2,15
CASSSGGPDQFF,TRBV7-3,once,NA,12
CASSPGLAGGKSGELFF,TRBV7-2,NA,TRBD2,17
CASRTQGTAEAFF,TRBV2,NA,TRBD1,13
CASSQTGAMNTEAFF,TRBV27,NA,TRBD1,15
CASTPGLAANEQFF,TRBV6-5,NA,TRBD2,14
CASSSRDSGNTIYF,TRBV27,once,NA,14
CASSEALSGYTEAFF,TRBV2,NA,NA,15
CASSTTGGTTEAFF,TRBV19,NA,TRBD1,14
CASSPPVKAYEQYF,TRBV18,NA,NA,14
CASSFNRPSDTQYF,TRBV5-1,NA,NA,14
CATSLRGVSTDTQYF,TRBV28,NA,NA,15
CASSPEAEGSGDTQYF,TRBV18,NA,NA,16